This T cell receptor (beta chain) came from a study of T cells after yellow fever vaccination. Trimming left V 5 bases short and J 8 bases short, with 11 bases between. The germline V gene has CDR1 SEHNR and CDR2 FQNEAQ (reference sequence). CDR3 length: 12 residues. Only a few counts were recorded for this clonotype. In TCRdb, the 5' RACE reads were re-called with MiXCR into one record per CDR3 protein. The table includes approximately 610,000 distinct CDR3 sequences, about a sixth detected once. Sequencing was performed on PBMCs, taken 4 to 6 days after the first yellow fever vaccination. The rearrangement links TRBV7-9 to TRBJ2-3; D ambiguous. The TCR was taken from a man younger than 35 who received the YFV17D yellow fever vaccine. The CDR3, as DNA: TGTGCCAGCAGCCTCTTCTTAGGTACGCAGTATTTT. It translates to CASSLFLGTQYF.